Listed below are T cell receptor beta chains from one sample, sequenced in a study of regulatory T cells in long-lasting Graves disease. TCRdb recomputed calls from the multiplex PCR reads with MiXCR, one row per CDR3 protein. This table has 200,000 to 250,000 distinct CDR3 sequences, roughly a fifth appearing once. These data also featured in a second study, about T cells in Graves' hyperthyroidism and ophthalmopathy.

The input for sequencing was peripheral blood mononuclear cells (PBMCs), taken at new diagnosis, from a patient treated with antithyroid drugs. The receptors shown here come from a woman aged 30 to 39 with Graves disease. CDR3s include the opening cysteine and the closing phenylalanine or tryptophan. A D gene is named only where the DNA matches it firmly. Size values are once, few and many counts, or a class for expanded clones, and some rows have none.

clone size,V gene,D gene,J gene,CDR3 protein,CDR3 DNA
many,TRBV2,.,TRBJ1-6,CASTPMGSYNSPLHF,TGTGCCAGCACCCCAATGGGCTCCTATAATTCACCCCTCCACTTT
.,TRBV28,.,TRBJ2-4,CASDLGGAAKNIQYF,TGTGCCAGCGATTTAGGGGGGGCGGCCAAAAACATTCAGTACTTC
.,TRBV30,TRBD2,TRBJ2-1,CAWSGTSGYNEQFF,TGTGCCTGGAGCGGGACTAGCGGCTACAATGAGCAGTTCTTC
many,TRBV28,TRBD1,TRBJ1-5,CASGGGQFQPQHF,TGTGCCTCGGGGGGGGGACAGTTTCAGCCCCAGCATTTT
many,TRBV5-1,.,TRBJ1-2,CASSVADSYGYTF,TGTGCCAGCAGCGTAGCCGACAGCTATGGCTACACCTTC
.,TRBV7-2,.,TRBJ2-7,CASSRWGTSISGEQYF,TGTGCCAGCAGCCGCTGGGGGACGTCAATTTCAGGAGAGCAGTACTTC
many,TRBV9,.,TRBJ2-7,CASTQGPGYEQYF,TGTGCCAGCACACAGGGACCAGGCTACGAGCAGTACTTC
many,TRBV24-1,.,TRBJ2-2,CATSDSYGANNGELFF,TGTGCCACCAGTGATTCCTACGGGGCAAATAACGGGGAGCTGTTTTTT
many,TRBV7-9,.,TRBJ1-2,CASSLQGGDGYTF,TGTGCCAGCAGCTTACAAGGGGGGGATGGCTACACCTTC
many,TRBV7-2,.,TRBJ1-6,CASSTHRAGSSYNSPLHF,TGTGCCAGCAGCACCCATAGGGCCGGGAGCTCCTATAATTCACCCCTCCACTTT
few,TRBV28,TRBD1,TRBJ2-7,CASRLSTGGASYEQYF,TGTGCCAGCAGACTAAGTACAGGGGGCGCGTCATACGAGCAGTACTTC
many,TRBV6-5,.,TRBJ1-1,CASSYSGPSTEAFF,TGTGCCAGCAGTTACTCCGGGCCGAGCACTGAAGCTTTCTTT
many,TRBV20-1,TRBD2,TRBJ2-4,CSARAPGLDIQYF,TGCAGTGCTAGAGCTCCGGGACTAGACATTCAGTACTTC
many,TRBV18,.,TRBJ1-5,CASSPLGGSNQPQHF,TGTGCCAGCTCACCACTCGGGGGGAGCAATCAGCCCCAGCATTTT
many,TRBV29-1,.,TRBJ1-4,CSVEGRDSEKLFF,TGCAGCGTTGAAGGGAGGGACTCAGAAAAACTGTTTTTT
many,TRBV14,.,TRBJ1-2,CASSPFIENGYTF,TGTGCCAGCAGCCCCTTCATTGAAAATGGCTACACCTTC
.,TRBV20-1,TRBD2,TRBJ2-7,CSAREEAGVREQYF,TGCAGTGCTAGAGAGGAAGCGGGAGTGAGAGAGCAGTACTTC
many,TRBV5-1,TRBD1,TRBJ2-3,CASSTGGDTDTQYF,TGCGCCAGCTCGACAGGGGGGGACACAGATACGCAGTATTTT
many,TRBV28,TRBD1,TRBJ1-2,CASSFGGLYQGQRRYGYTF,TGTGCCAGCAGTTTTGGAGGCTTATATCAGGGACAGCGACGCTATGGCTACACCTTC
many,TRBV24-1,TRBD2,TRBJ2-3,CATSDGTSGILGTDTQYF,TGTGCCACCAGTGATGGGACTAGCGGGATCCTAGGCACAGATACGCAGTATTTT
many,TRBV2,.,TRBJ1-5,CASRQDNQPQHF,TGTGCCAGTAGACAGGACAATCAGCCCCAGCATTTT
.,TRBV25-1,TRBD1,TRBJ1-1,CASSDEFRGVAFF,TGTGCCAGCAGTGACGAGTTCAGGGGGGTAGCTTTCTTT
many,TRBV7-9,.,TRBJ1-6,CASSPQGQDSPLHF,TGTGCCAGCAGCCCTCAGGGCCAGGATTCACCCCTCCACTTT
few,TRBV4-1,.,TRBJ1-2,CASSQDKWTRGPLRLGYTF,TGCGCCAGCAGCCAAGATAAGTGGACCCGCGGCCCTCTGCGACTTGGCTACACCTTC
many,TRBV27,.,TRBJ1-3,CASSLGQGYSGNTIYF,TGTGCCAGCAGTTTAGGGCAGGGGTACTCTGGAAACACCATATATTTT
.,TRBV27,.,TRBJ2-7,CASSDLSSCEQYF,TGTGCCAGCAGCGACCTAAGCTCCTGCGAGCAGTACTTC
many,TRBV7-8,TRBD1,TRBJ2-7,CASSLVWYRGAHEQYF,TGTGCCAGCAGCTTGGTTTGGTACAGGGGAGCCCACGAGCAGTACTTC
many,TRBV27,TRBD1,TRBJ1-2,CASSFPGGGYTF,TGTGCCAGCAGTTTCCCAGGGGGTGGCTACACCTTC
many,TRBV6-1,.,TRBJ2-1,CASREGGYYNEQFF,TGTGCCAGCAGGGAGGGGGGCTACTACAATGAGCAGTTCTTC
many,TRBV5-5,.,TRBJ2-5,CASSSGSRRGQETQYF,TGTGCCAGCAGCTCCGGGTCTAGGAGAGGGCAAGAGACCCAGTACTTC
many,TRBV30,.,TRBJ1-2,CASLGQSHGYTF,TGTGCCTCTTTAGGACAGAGTCATGGCTACACCTTC
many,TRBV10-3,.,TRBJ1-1,CAISSLQGGNTEAFF,TGTGCCATCAGCTCCCTACAGGGAGGTAACACTGAAGCTTTCTTT
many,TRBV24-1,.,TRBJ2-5,CATSDLGETQYF,TGTGCCACCAGTGATTTGGGAGAGACCCAGTACTTC
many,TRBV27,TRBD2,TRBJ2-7,CASSLSGGGAEQYF,TGTGCCAGCAGTTTATCAGGCGGGGGGGCCGAGCAGTACTTC
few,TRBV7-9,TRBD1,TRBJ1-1,CASSQGVGLNTEAFF,TGTGCCAGCAGCCAGGGGGTCGGACTGAACACTGAAGCTTTCTTT
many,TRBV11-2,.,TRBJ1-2,CASSLTAGASYGYTF,TGTGCCAGCAGCTTAACCGCAGGGGCGAGCTATGGCTACACCTTC
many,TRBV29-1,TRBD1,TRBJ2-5,CSGVSGQGEETQYF,TGCAGCGGGGTTTCCGGACAGGGAGAAGAGACCCAGTACTTC
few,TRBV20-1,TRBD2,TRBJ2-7,CSARVDRGSGTLQYF,TGCAGTGCTAGAGTCGATCGGGGTAGCGGGACGTTGCAGTACTTC
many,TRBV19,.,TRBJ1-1,CASSIADRASEAFF,TGTGCCAGTAGTATTGCGGATAGGGCCTCTGAAGCTTTCTTT
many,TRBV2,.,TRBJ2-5,CASSPRGFYQETQYF,TGTGCCAGCAGTCCAAGGGGATTTTATCAAGAGACCCAGTACTTC
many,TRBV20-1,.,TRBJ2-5,CSARVPGQETQYF,TGCAGTGCTAGAGTGCCGGGGCAAGAGACCCAGTACTTC
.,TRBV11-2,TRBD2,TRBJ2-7,CASSLARLAGTYEQYF,TGTGCCAGCAGCTTAGCCCGTCTAGCGGGGACCTACGAGCAGTACTTC
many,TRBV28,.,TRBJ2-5,CASSSSGRPQYF,TGTGCCAGCAGTTCCTCGGGGCGACCCCAGTACTTC
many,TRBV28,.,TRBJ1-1,CASSSRTEAFF,TGTGCCAGCAGTTCCAGGACTGAAGCTTTCTTT
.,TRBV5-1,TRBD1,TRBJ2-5,CASSFGAGQGRLLETQYF,TGCGCCAGCAGCTTTGGGGCCGGACAGGGGCGTTTGCTAGAGACCCAGTACTTC
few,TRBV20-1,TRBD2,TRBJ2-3,CSARDRQRGTSTDTQYF,TGCAGTGCTAGAGACAGGCAGCGGGGGACTAGCACAGATACGCAGTATTTT